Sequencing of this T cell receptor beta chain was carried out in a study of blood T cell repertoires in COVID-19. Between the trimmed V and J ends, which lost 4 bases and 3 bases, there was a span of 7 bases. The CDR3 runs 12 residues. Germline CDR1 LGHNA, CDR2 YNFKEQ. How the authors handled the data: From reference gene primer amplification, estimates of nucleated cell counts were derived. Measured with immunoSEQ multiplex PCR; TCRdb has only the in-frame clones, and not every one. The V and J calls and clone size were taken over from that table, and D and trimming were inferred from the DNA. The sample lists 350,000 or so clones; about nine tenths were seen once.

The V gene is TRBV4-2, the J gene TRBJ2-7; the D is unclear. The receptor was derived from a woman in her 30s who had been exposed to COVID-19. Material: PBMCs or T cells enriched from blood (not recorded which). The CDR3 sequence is CASSPPGYEQYF. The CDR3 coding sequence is TGTGCCAGCAGCCCACCAGGCTACGAGCAGTACTTC.